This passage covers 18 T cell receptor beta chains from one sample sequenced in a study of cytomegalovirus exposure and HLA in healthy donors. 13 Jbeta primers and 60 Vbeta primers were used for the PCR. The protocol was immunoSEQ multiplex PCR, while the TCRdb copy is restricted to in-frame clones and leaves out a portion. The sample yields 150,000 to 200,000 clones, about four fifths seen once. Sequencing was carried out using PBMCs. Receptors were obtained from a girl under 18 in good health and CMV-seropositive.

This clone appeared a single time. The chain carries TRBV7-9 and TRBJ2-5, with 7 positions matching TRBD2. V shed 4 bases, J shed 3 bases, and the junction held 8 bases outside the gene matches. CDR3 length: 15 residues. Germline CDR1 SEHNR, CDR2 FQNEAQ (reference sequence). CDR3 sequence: CASSSRTRREETQYF. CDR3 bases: TGTGCCAGCAGCTCACGGACTAGGAGGGAAGAGACCCAGTACTTC.

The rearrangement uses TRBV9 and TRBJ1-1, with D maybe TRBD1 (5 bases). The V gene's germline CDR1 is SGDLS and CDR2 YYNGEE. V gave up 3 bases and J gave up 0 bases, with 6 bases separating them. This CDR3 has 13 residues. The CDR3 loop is CASSGGVNTEAFF. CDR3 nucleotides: TGTGCCAGCAGCGGGGGGGTGAACACTGAAGCTTTCTTT.

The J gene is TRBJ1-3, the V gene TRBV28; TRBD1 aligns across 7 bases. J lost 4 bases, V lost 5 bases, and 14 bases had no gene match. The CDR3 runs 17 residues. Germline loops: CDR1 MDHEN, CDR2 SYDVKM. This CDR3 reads CASSPRDSLFDGNTIYF. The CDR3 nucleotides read TGTGCCAGCAGTCCCCGGGACAGCCTTTTCGACGGAAACACCATATATTTT.

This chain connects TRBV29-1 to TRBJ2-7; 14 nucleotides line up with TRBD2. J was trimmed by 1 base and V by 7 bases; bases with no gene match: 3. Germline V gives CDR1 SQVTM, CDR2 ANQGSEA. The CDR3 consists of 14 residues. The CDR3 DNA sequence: TGCAGCGCCCGACTAGCGGGAGGGTCCTACGAGCAGTACTTC. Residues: CSARLAGGSYEQYF.

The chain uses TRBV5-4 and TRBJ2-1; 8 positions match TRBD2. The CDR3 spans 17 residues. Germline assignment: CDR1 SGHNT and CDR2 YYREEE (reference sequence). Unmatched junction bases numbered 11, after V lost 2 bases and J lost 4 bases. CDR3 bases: TGTGCCAGCAGCTTTCCGAGCGGCGGGAGGAGGTACAATGAGCAGTTCTTC. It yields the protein CASSFPSGGRRYNEQFF.

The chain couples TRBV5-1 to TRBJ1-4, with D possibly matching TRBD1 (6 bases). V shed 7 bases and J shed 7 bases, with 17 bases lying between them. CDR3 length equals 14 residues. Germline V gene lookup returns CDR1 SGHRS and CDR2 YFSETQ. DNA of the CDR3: TGCGCCAGCCCACCCGCGGGGGGCGGTGAAAAACTGTTTTTT. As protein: CASPPAGGGEKLFF.

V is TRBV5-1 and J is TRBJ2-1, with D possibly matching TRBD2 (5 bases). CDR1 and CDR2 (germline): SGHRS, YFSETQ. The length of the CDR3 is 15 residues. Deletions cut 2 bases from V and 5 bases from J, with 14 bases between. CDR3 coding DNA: TGCGCCAGCAGCTTTACAGCGGCCAGTAACAATGAGCAGTTCTTC. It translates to CASSFTAASNNEQFF.

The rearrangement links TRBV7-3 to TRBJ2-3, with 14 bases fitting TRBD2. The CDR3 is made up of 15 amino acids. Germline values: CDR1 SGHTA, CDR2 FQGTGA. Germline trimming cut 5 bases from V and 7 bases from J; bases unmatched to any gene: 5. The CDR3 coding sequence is TGTGCCAGCAGCCCGGGACTAGCGGGGGCAAATACGCAGTATTTT. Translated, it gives CASSPGLAGANTQYF.

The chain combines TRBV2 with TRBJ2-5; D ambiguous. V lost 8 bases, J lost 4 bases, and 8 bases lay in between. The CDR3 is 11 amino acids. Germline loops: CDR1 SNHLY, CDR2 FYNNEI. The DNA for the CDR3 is TGTGCCAGCGGCAGAGGAGAGACCCAGTACTTC. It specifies CASGRGETQYF.

The CDR3 DNA reads as TGTGCCAGCGAGGAGGAGGGGCGCACTGAAGCTTTCTTT. Its translation: CASEEEGRTEAFF. The chain employs TRBV5-4 and TRBJ1-1; D is perhaps TRBD1 (5 bases). The CDR3 has 13 amino acids. Deletions cut 7 bases from V and 4 bases from J, with 14 bases between. The germline CDR1 and CDR2 sequences are SGHNT and YYREEE (reference sequence).

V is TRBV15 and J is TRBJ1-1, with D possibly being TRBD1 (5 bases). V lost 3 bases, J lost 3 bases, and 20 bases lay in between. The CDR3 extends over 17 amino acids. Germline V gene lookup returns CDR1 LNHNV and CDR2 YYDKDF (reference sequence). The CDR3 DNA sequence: TGTGCCACCAGCAGTCTCCAGGGTAGTTTTTCAGACACTGAAGCTTTCTTT. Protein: CATSSLQGSFSDTEAFF.

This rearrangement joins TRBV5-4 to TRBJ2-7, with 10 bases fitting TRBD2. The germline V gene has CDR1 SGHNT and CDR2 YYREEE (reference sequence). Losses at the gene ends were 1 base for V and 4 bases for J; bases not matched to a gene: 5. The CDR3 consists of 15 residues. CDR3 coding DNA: TGTGCCAGCAGCTTGCGCCTAGCGGGAGAGTACGAGCAGTACTTC. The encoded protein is CASSLRLAGEYEQYF.

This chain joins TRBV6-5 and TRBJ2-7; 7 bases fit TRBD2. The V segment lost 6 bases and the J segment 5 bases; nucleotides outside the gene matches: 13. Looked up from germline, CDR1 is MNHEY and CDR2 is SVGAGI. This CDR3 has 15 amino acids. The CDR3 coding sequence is TGTGCCAGCAGCACCCTCAGACTAGCCGCCCACGAGCAGTACTTC. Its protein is CASSTLRLAAHEQYF.

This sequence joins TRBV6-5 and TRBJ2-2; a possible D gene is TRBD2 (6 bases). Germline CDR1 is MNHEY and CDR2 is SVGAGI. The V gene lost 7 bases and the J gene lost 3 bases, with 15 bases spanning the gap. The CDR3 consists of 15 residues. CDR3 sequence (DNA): TGTGCCAGCAAGGAGGGTCGGTCGGACACCGGGGAGCTGTTTTTT. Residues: CASKEGRSDTGELFF.

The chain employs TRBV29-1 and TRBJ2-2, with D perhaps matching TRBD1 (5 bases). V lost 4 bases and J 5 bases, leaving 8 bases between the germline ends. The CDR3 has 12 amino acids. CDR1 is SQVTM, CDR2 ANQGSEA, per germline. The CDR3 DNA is TGCAGCGTTGTAAAGGGGACCGGGGAGCTGTTTTTT. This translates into CSVVKGTGELFF.

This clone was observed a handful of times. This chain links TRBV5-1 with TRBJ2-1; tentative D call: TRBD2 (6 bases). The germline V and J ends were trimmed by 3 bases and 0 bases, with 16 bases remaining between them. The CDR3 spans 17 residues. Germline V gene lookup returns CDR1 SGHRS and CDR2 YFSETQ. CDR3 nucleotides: TGCGCCAGCAGCTCCAGGGTCGGGAGCCTCTCCTACAATGAGCAGTTCTTC. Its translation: CASSSRVGSLSYNEQFF. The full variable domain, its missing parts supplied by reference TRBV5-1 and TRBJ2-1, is KAGVTQTPRYLIKTRGQQVTLSCSPISGHRSVSWYQQTPGQGLQFLFEYFSETQRNKGNFPGRFSGRQFSNSRSEMNVSTLELGDSALYLCASSSRVGSLSYNEQFFGPGTRLTVL.

Here the CDR3 DNA reads TGTGCCAGCAGTCAACGAGGGGGATTGGATGAAAAACTGTTTTTT. Residues: CASSQRGGLDEKLFF. This chain uses TRBV9 with TRBJ1-4; D may be TRBD1 (6 bases). The CDR3 covers 15 residues. Germline CDR1 reads SGDLS; CDR2 reads YYNGEE. V dropped 5 bases and J dropped 6 bases, with 17 bases sitting between them.

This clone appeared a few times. CDR3 region: CASSSAGTGSKNIQYF. CDR3 DNA sequence: TGTGCCAGCAGTTCCGCCGGGACAGGGTCCAAAAACATTCAGTACTTC. The chain combines TRBV6-6 with TRBJ2-4, with 9 bases aligning to TRBD1. The CDR3 covers 16 residues. The V and J ends lost 4 bases and 2 bases, in that order; junction bases with no gene match: 6. Germline CDR1 reads MNHNY; CDR2 reads SVGAGI (reference sequence).